The 13 T cell receptor beta chains in this list originate from one sample, sequenced in a study of human T cells and chemical hapten exposure. Time point given: patch test 3, about 24 weeks after DPC sensitization. Treatment denoted: therapeutic diphenylcyclopropenone sensitization with weekly scalp DPC. Sequencing started from total RNA isolated from unfractionated whole blood. TCRdb fed the RACE reads into MiXCR, producing one record per CDR3 protein. The profile shows tens of thousands of distinct CDR3 sequences, over 7.5% of them singletons. Sequencing used whole blood, obtained in connection with sensitization to the hapten diphenylcyclopropenone (DPC). The receptors were sampled from a man aged 45-65 years with alopecia areata. Some clones in this sample may be carry-over from other donors' samples.

This clonotype was detected many times. The DNA of the CDR3 is TGCGCCAGCAGTCGCCAGACTAGCGGGATTTTTGGGGACAATAAAGAGACCCAGTACTTC. Its translation: CASSRQTSGIFGDNKETQYF. This chain joins TRBV10-2 and TRBJ2-5; 11 bases fit TRBD2. The CDR3 extends over 20 amino acids. Losses at the gene ends were 5 bases for V and 3 bases for J; bases not matched to a gene: 20. The germline CDR1 and CDR2 sequences are WSHSY and SAAADI.

The CDR3 loop reads CASSNLAGGETDTQYF. CDR3 coding DNA: TGTGCCAGCTCAAACCTAGCGGGAGGAGAAACAGATACGCAGTATTTT. J is TRBJ2-3 and V is TRBV18; 11 nucleotides agree with TRBD2. The CDR3 spans 16 residues. Losses at the gene ends were 5 bases for V and 3 bases for J; bases not matched to a gene: 7. The germline gives CDR1 KGHSH, CDR2 LQKENI.

This clonotype came up a few times. The V gene is TRBV3-1, the J gene TRBJ1-4; TRBD1 is a possible D gene (5 bases). The CDR3 length is 14 residues. Trimming pared 2 bases from V and 8 bases from J, leaving 12 bases between. From germline, CDR1 is LGHDT and CDR2 YNNKEL (reference sequence). The CDR3 spells CASSQWDGDEKLFF. Here the CDR3 DNA reads TGTGCCAGCAGCCAATGGGACGGAGACGAAAAACTGTTTTTT.

This clonotype came up many times. V is TRBV7-9 and J is TRBJ2-2, with D possibly matching TRBD2 (5 bases). The V and J ends lost 8 bases and 2 bases respectively, with 12 bases between them. This CDR3 has 14 amino acids. Germline V lookup: CDR1 SEHNR, CDR2 FQNEAQ (reference sequence). CDR3 sequence reads: CASLVTGNTGELFF. CDR3 DNA sequence: TGTGCCAGCCTCGTGACGGGAAACACCGGGGAGCTGTTTTTT.

This clonotype was picked up a small number of times. The gene calls are TRBV7-9 and TRBJ1-4; the match to TRBD1 covers 7 bases. The V gene's germline CDR1 is SEHNR and CDR2 FQNEAQ (reference sequence). CDR3 length: 16 amino acids. V shed 5 bases and J 0 bases; nucleotides not matched to a gene: 6. Here the CDR3 DNA reads TGTGCCAGCAGCACCGGGACAGACCCAACTAATGAAAAACTGTTTTTT. It translates to CASSTGTDPTNEKLFF.

This clonotype was found many times. The chain links TRBV5-1 to TRBJ2-3; 9 positions match TRBD1. J lost 6 bases, V lost 2 bases, and 7 bases had no gene match. The CDR3 runs to 15 residues. Germline values: CDR1 SGHRS, CDR2 YFSETQ. The CDR3 nucleotides are TGCGCCAGCAGCTTTACAGGGGGCGCAACGGATACGCAGTATTTT. Residues: CASSFTGGATDTQYF.

This clonotype was detected ten times or more. The chain couples TRBV3-1 to TRBJ2-7; perhaps TRBD2 as D (5 bases). The germline V gene encodes CDR1 LGHDT and CDR2 YNNKEL (reference sequence). CDR3 length: 16 residues. Trimming removed 2 bases at V and 5 bases at J, with 19 bases between. The CDR3 bases are TGTGCCAGCAGCCAAACCCTGCATGCTCCCGGGGACGAGCAGTACTTC. This gives the protein CASSQTLHAPGDEQYF.

The table lists this clonotype with a few counts. This sequence joins TRBV4-3 and TRBJ2-7, with D tentatively TRBD2 (6 bases). CDR1 is LGHNA, CDR2 YSLEER, per germline. V lost 3 bases, J lost 2 bases, and 14 bases lay in between. The CDR3 consists of 15 residues. The CDR3: CASSHAPGGTYEQYF. The DNA for the CDR3 is TGCGCCAGCAGCCATGCCCCCGGCGGGACCTACGAGCAGTACTTC.

The chain is built from TRBV29-1 and TRBJ2-7; maybe TRBD2 (6 bases). V lost 7 bases, J lost 0 bases, and 10 bases lay in between. CDR1 and CDR2 from the germline V gene are SQVTM and ANQGSEA. This CDR3 has 12 amino acids. CDR3 amino acids: CSAGDSSYEQYF. The CDR3 DNA follows: TGCAGCGCCGGGGACTCCTCCTACGAGCAGTACTTC.

This clonotype showed up just a few times. The V and J genes are TRBV5-4 and TRBJ2-1; 11 bases fit TRBD2. Germline CDR1 SGHNT, CDR2 YYREEE (reference sequence). This CDR3 comprises 15 residues. Trimming removed 3 bases from V and 4 bases from J; junction bases left unmatched: 3. In nucleotides, the CDR3 is TGTGCCAGCAGCTCCACTAGCGGGGGTTACAATGAGCAGTTCTTC. Its translation is CASSSTSGGYNEQFF.

This clonotype was recorded at least ten times. The V call is TRBV29-1, the J call TRBJ1-1; D gene unclear. In germline, CDR1 is SQVTM, CDR2 ANQGSEA. The CDR3 has 11 residues. V was pared by 6 bases and J by 4 bases, with 9 bases between. The chain's CDR3 is CSVQFTTEAFF. The CDR3 region has the DNA TGCAGCGTCCAATTTACCACTGAAGCTTTCTTT.

This clonotype turned up a few times. The chain employs TRBV9 and TRBJ1-1, with TRBD1 matching over 9 bases. CDR1 is SGDLS, CDR2 YYNGEE, per germline. CDR3 length: 14 residues. J gave up 10 bases and V 0 bases, and 7 bases lay outside the gene matches. The CDR3 sequence: CASSVAGTGSTAFF. In DNA form, the CDR3 reads TGTGCCAGCAGCGTAGCCGGGACAGGGTCGACAGCTTTCTTT.

Ten or more counts support this clonotype. The rearrangement links TRBV10-3 to TRBJ1-6, with D tentatively TRBD1 (5 bases). The ends were cut back, 8 bases at V and 7 bases at J, with 12 bases in the middle. The CDR3 totals 13 residues. Germline V lookup: CDR1 ENHRY, CDR2 SYGVKD. CDR3 residues: CAIRQGGNSPLHF. The CDR3 DNA sequence: TGTGCCATCCGTCAGGGAGGCAATTCACCCCTCCACTTT.